Listed below are T cell receptor beta chains from one sample, sequenced in a study of vaccination and CD4 T cells after COVID-19. Via MiXCR, TCRdb re-called the PCR reads, giving one row per CDR3 protein. The sample includes 30,000 to 40,000 distinct CDR3 sequences, approximately 40% of them seen just once. The sequences come from CD4+ T cells from blood, collected about 7 months after SARS-CoV-2 vaccination. The receptors originated from a human donor who had recovered from COVID-19. The conserved cysteine and the conserved F or W are not part of the CDR3 here.

v_gene,j_gene,CDR3aa
TRBV20-1,TRBJ2-7,SARVRGGGEQY
TRBV7-8,TRBJ1-5,ASSFSGTGLNQPQH
TRBV7-9,TRBJ2-5,ASSPRAGGDVETQY
TRBV20-1,TRBJ1-2,SAPHAGDYGYT
TRBV28,TRBJ1-5,ASSLSGGQPQH
TRBV5-4,TRBJ2-7,ASSQEQGPTYEQY
TRBV7-9,TRBJ2-1,ASSQPGQGIHEQF
TRBV5-6,TRBJ2-5,ASSLLTGGGLETQY
TRBV27,TRBJ2-4,ASSPGLAGASIGKNIQY
TRBV7-8,TRBJ2-1,ASSLVLGLASNEQF
TRBV6-2/TRBV6-3,TRBJ2-1,ASSYRDLHSYNEQF
TRBV7-9,TRBJ2-7,ASSSILMSGREGEQY
TRBV29-1,TRBJ1-5,SVRGQWNQPQH
TRBV7-2,TRBJ2-3,ASSGFEADTQY
TRBV20-1,TRBJ1-1,SAYQGMGNTEAF
TRBV4-1,TRBJ2-7,ASSQVPGTPAEQY
TRBV21-1,TRBJ1-2,ASSNFNRRPDGYT
TRBV6-5,TRBJ2-7,ASNYGGREYEQY
TRBV6-2/TRBV6-3,TRBJ2-5,ASSPGLSSGETQY
TRBV19,TRBJ1-1,ASSIGGGTEAF
TRBV7-9,TRBJ2-3,ASSPEDFADTQY
TRBV20-1,TRBJ2-3,SAATSGSPLSDTQY
TRBV21-1,TRBJ2-3,ASSKEGRRTDTQY
TRBV15,TRBJ2-1,ATSRASNEQF
TRBV2,TRBJ2-4,ASSVFLAGRAKNIQY
TRBV11-3,TRBJ2-1,ASSLRGGPLYNEQF
TRBV19,TRBJ2-4,ANSEGLDGIQY
TRBV20-1,TRBJ1-2,SASPRQGANGYT
TRBV6-1,TRBJ2-5,ASSAGRGVETQY
TRBV27,TRBJ2-7,ASKGLAGPYEQY
TRBV6-1,TRBJ2-3,ASSHRTSRSPDTQY
TRBV29-1,TRBJ2-7,SVEVPARVEQY
TRBV28,TRBJ1-2,ASSYPGTRYGYT
TRBV28,TRBJ2-3,ASSGLALATDTQY
TRBV6-5,TRBJ1-1,ASSYVNTNTEAF
TRBV20-1,TRBJ2-1,SAPRQGASGEQF
TRBV6-2/TRBV6-3,TRBJ2-7,ASSTLGSSGRRDEQY
TRBV14,TRBJ2-1,ASSLQRGDEQF
TRBV20-1,TRBJ2-1,SAKSGTRGHEQF
TRBV6-5,TRBJ2-7,ASSYSPRPSSYEQY
TRBV2,TRBJ2-1,ASSEYRAYNEQF
TRBV6-2/TRBV6-3,TRBJ2-3,ASSYVAGGRTQY
TRBV27,TRBJ2-5,ASSLLAPGGQETQY
TRBV24-1,TRBJ2-1,ATSGQRTPAAYNEQF
TRBV20-1,TRBJ2-7,SARGPNEAYEQY
TRBV28,TRBJ2-3,ASSRSWGTDTQY
TRBV19,TRBJ2-2,ASSNLGLAGNTGELF
TRBV7-9,TRBJ2-2,ASSRGIAGELF
TRBV20-1,TRBJ2-2,SAGLGTSGRTGELF
TRBV20-1,TRBJ2-7,SAPWGLAGGNEQY
TRBV7-2,TRBJ2-1,ASSSPGGSGKSYNEQF
TRBV7-9,TRBJ1-5,ASSPTGDSNQPQH
TRBV20-1,TRBJ2-7,SAIPQGAGEQY
TRBV6-4,TRBJ2-7,ASSDSFRDCLSYEQY
TRBV10-3,TRBJ1-2,AISEDPGGGGGYT
TRBV15,TRBJ1-1,ATSRETGALNTEAF
TRBV19,TRBJ1-1,ASRIGANTEAF
TRBV7-3,TRBJ2-1,ASSLGTSGTGGGQF
TRBV12-3/TRBV12-4,TRBJ2-5,ASRGRGETQY
TRBV20-1,TRBJ2-5,SARDPSGRETQY